One and the same sample provided the 7 T cell receptor beta chains below, sequenced in a study of OX40 agonist ivuxolimab in advanced cancers. TCRdb's copy holds only in-frame clones and misses some; the assay was immunoSEQ multiplex PCR. The sample holds some 80,000 clones, around 94% seen once. Sequenced material: CD4+ or CD8+ T cells sorted from blood, taken in a trial of the OX40 agonist ivuxolimab. The receptor set was obtained from an adult with an advanced solid tumor such as melanoma, head and neck, liver or kidney cancer.

The CDR3 region is CASRRRGAGLLHEQYF. CDR3 nucleotide sequence: TGTGCCAGCAGGAGAAGGGGGGCGGGGCTCCTTCACGAGCAGTACTTC. V gene TRBV2 combines with J gene TRBJ2-7; D may be TRBD1 or TRBD2 (6 bases each). The V gene's germline CDR1 is SNHLY and CDR2 FYNNEI. This CDR3 comprises 16 residues. The germline V and J ends were trimmed by 6 bases and 5 bases, with 23 bases remaining between them.

This clone was seen a single time. The chain employs TRBV18 and TRBJ1-2; D is uncertain. There are 13 residues in the CDR3. The V gene lost 6 bases and the J gene lost 8 bases, with 16 bases spanning the gap. CDR1 is KGHSH, CDR2 LQKENI, per germline. CDR3 bases: TGTGCCAGCTCCGAGTGGCAGTCGAGCGGCTACACCTTC. It specifies CASSEWQSSGYTF.

V and J are TRBV5-5 and TRBJ1-2; 7 nucleotides align to TRBD1. Germline trimming cut 3 bases from V and 4 bases from J; bases unmatched to any gene: 3. The germline gives CDR1 SGHKS, CDR2 YYEKEE (reference sequence). CDR3 size: 13 residues. The CDR3 here is CASSWEGAYGYTF. In DNA, the CDR3 is TGTGCCAGCAGCTGGGAGGGGGCCTATGGCTACACCTTC.

As for this clone: The junction departs from the called germline gene at one end, perhaps through a read error. The chain recombines TRBV4-1 with TRBJ1-2; 7 bases match TRBD1. Germline V CDR1 and CDR2: MGHRA, YSYEKL. This CDR3 region has 13 residues. CDR3 bases: TGCGCCAGCAGCCAAGATCGGGAGGGGGCACATCTCTTC. Amino acid sequence: CASSQDREGAHLF.

Remarks on this clone: This same CDR3 is encoded by further DNA sequences in the sample. The chain has TRBV27 and TRBJ1-3; unclear D gene. This CDR3 is 13 amino acids long. Trimming left V 4 bases short and J 0 bases short, with 4 bases between. CDR1 is MNHEY and CDR2 is SMNVEV in the germline V gene (reference sequence). The CDR3 region is CASSSHSGNTIYF. CDR3 DNA: TGTGCCAGCAGTTCCCACTCTGGAAACACCATATATTTT.

The genes are TRBV11-3 and TRBJ2-7, with unresolved D. V lost 5 bases and J lost 4, with 18 bases in between. This CDR3 contains 15 residues. Per the germline V gene, CDR1 is SGHNT and CDR2 is YENEEA. The CDR3 sequence: CASSPRSGLPYEQYF. In DNA, the CDR3 is TGTGCCAGCAGCCCCCGTTCGGGTCTCCCTTACGAGCAGTACTTC. Full variable domain (outside the CDR3, taken from reference TRBV11-3 and TRBJ2-7): EAGVVQSPRYKIIEKKQPVAFWCNPISGHNTLYWYLQNLGQGPELLIRYENEEAVDDSQLPKDRFSAERLKGVDSTLKIQPAELGDSAVYLCASSPRSGLPYEQYFGPGTRLTVT.

CDR3 sequence reads: CASSSAGGVMEQFF. In DNA, the CDR3 is TGTGCCAGCAGTTCTGCCGGGGGGGTAATGGAGCAGTTCTTC. The chain joins TRBV28 to TRBJ2-1; TRBD2 matches at 8 bases. The germline V gene has CDR1 MDHEN and CDR2 SYDVKM. CDR3 size: 14 residues. J gave up 10 bases and V 4 bases, and 9 bases lay outside the gene matches.